These T cell receptor beta chains were read from a single sample in a study of blood T cell repertoires in COVID-19. Produced via immunoSEQ multiplex PCR; TCRdb's table is partial and in-frame only. In the table there are 200,000 to 300,000 clones, 80% to 85% of which are singletons. Sequenced sample: peripheral blood. Source of these receptors: a woman aged 60-75 years with active or convalescent COVID-19. Each CDR3 is given with its conserved first and last residue. The D gene is left open where the match is weak.

length: 15
J: TRBJ1-3
V: TRBV5-1
D: TRBD1
CDR3: CASSPGTVSGNTIYF

length: 14
J: TRBJ2-5
V: TRBV3-1/TRBV3-2
D: TRBD2
CDR3: CASRGLAAKKAQYF

length: 16
J: TRBJ2-1
V: TRBV6-2/TRBV6-3
D: TRBD2
CDR3: CASSPWTSGDYNEQFF

length: 15
J: TRBJ1-5
V: TRBV6-5
D: -
CDR3: CATKDSQGSRQPQHF

length: 13
J: TRBJ1-2
V: TRBV7-9
D: -
CDR3: CASSPGSSYGYTF

length: 13
J: TRBJ1-2
V: TRBV7-9
D: -
CDR3: CASSLRENYGYTF

length: 15
J: TRBJ1-6
V: TRBV11-3
D: TRBD1
CDR3: CASSPDRARNSPLHF

length: 14
J: TRBJ2-7
V: TRBV18
D: TRBD1
CDR3: CASSPGTGAYEQYF

length: 17
J: TRBJ1-2
V: TRBV15
D: TRBD1
CDR3: CATSRDLGTGGKDGYTF

length: 16
J: TRBJ2-5
V: TRBV5-1
D: TRBD2
CDR3: CASSPSSSGGGETQYF

length: 15
J: TRBJ2-7
V: TRBV6-5
D: -
CDR3: CASSPRGGGPYEQYF

length: 14
J: TRBJ2-7
V: TRBV3-1/TRBV3-2
D: TRBD2
CDR3: CASSPRGEVYEQYF

length: 15
J: TRBJ1-1
V: TRBV6-6
D: -
CDR3: CASSHPGGEGTEAFF

length: 16
J: TRBJ1-3
V: TRBV19
D: TRBD1
CDR3: CASSIGQGRTGNTIYF

length: 16
J: TRBJ2-1
V: TRBV4-1
D: -
CDR3: CASSQGQGRDYNEQFF

length: 17
J: TRBJ1-6
V: TRBV7-9
D: -
CDR3: CASSGHQAGRGNSPLHF

length: 15
J: TRBJ2-7
V: TRBV7-2
D: TRBD1
CDR3: CASSLDGTGGREQYF

length: 14
J: TRBJ1-5
V: TRBV10-3
D: -
CDR3: CAISELGANQPQHF

length: 15
J: TRBJ1-2
V: TRBV4-1
D: -
CDR3: CASSHTGGKNYGYTF

length: 16
J: TRBJ2-3
V: TRBV3-1/TRBV3-2
D: -
CDR3: CASSSILAVQTDTQYF

length: 14
J: TRBJ1-2
V: TRBV7-9
D: TRBD1
CDR3: CASSPGQGLYGYTF

length: 13
J: TRBJ2-7
V: TRBV19
D: TRBD1
CDR3: CASSSQGAYEQYF

length: 17
J: TRBJ1-3
V: TRBV3-1/TRBV3-2
D: TRBD1
CDR3: CASSQGDRWPSGNTIYF

length: 15
J: TRBJ1-5
V: TRBV6-2/TRBV6-3
D: -
CDR3: CASSSRRGSNQPQHF

length: 14
J: TRBJ2-7
V: TRBV29-1
D: -
CDR3: CSVVAGGSAYEQYF

length: 14
J: TRBJ1-2
V: TRBV25-1
D: TRBD1
CDR3: CASSADRGNYGYTF

length: 12
J: TRBJ1-1
V: TRBV3-1/TRBV3-2
D: TRBD1
CDR3: CASSPDRDRAFF

length: 15
J: TRBJ2-7
V: TRBV11-2
D: TRBD2
CDR3: CASSLMASGTYEQYF

length: 16
J: TRBJ1-5
V: TRBV19
D: TRBD1
CDR3: CASSGAGTGMGQPQHF

length: 16
J: TRBJ2-1
V: TRBV4-1
D: TRBD2
CDR3: CASSQGLAGGLNEQFF

length: 13
J: TRBJ1-2
V: TRBV29-1
D: TRBD1
CDR3: CSVAQGAEYGYTF

length: 14
J: TRBJ1-1
V: TRBV11-2
D: -
CDR3: CASSPNPLNTEAFF

length: 15
J: TRBJ2-1
V: TRBV10-3
D: TRBD1
CDR3: CAISELGQGANEQFF

length: 14
J: TRBJ1-3
V: TRBV2
D: -
CDR3: CASRYQGSSNTIYF

length: 16
J: TRBJ1-4
V: TRBV5-1
D: -
CDR3: CASSSGRVTSNEKLFF

length: 15
J: TRBJ1-3
V: TRBV11-2
D: TRBD1
CDR3: CASSYKGAGGNTIYF

length: 17
J: TRBJ2-2
V: TRBV18
D: -
CDR3: CASSPFSGSSNTGELFF